In this sample, the clone carrying this T cell receptor beta chain turned up once. The target antigen is unknown. The data are from a study of T cell responses to AZD1222 COVID-19 vaccine. The study, taken as a whole, reports: Spike was spanned by vaccine-associated CD4 TCRs, with dominance at 160-218 and 743-854.

Sequencing used immunoSEQ multiplex PCR; TCRdb keeps in-frame clones, though not all of them. The repertoire includes about 140,000 clones, 90% to 95% of them detected once, and under 4% sits in the top ten. Germline CDR1 and CDR2: KGHSH and LQKENI. The CDR3 covers 15 residues. V gave up 4 bases and J gave up 4 bases, with 14 bases separating them. Specimen: peripheral blood, collected on day 0 of AZD1222 vaccination. The gene calls are TRBV18 and TRBJ1-5; a possible D gene is TRBD1 (6 bases). The receptor was isolated from an adult in good health. CDR3 DNA: TGTGCCAGCTCACTATTGGACAGTCCTAATCAGCCCCAGCATTTT. Encoded protein: CASSLLDSPNQPQHF.